Presented here are 8 T cell receptor beta chains from one specimen sequenced in a study of blood T cell repertoires in COVID-19. Profiling relied on immunoSEQ multiplex PCR, and the TCRdb table lists in-frame clones only, not all of them. The repertoire has tens of thousands of clones, 89% of them found once; the top ten carry roughly 5%. Sample: peripheral blood. These receptors all come from a man aged 55-75 years with COVID-19, enrolled during active disease.

The chain links TRBV19 to TRBJ2-5; 9 positions agree with TRBD1. CDR1 LNHDA and CDR2 SQIVND come from the germline V gene (reference sequence). The CDR3 contains 16 residues. The ends lost 6 bases at V and 9 bases at J; junction bases unmatched: 17. The CDR3 DNA follows: TGTGCCAGTAGCCTTCCCGGGACAGGGCCTTCCCTAGCCCAGTACTTC. This translates into CASSLPGTGPSLAQYF. Using reference TRBV19 and TRBJ2-5 for the parts outside the CDR3, the full variable domain is DGGITQSPKYLFRKEGQNVTLSCEQNLNHDAMYWYRQDPGQGLRLIYYSQIVNDFQKGDIAEGYSVSREKKESFPLTVTSAQKNPTAFYLCASSLPGTGPSLAQYFGPGTRLLVL.

The V call is TRBV2, the J call TRBJ1-1; D is unclear. Trimming pared 8 bases from V and 2 bases from J, leaving 9 bases between. CDR1 is SNHLY, CDR2 FYNNEI, per germline. The CDR3 is made up of 12 amino acids. The chain's CDR3 is CASEVVNTEAFF. Written as DNA, the CDR3 is TGTGCCAGCGAGGTTGTTAACACTGAAGCTTTCTTT.

This sequence joins TRBV28 and TRBJ2-2, with D possibly being TRBD1 (6 bases). CDR1 and CDR2 from the germline V gene are MDHEN and SYDVKM. V was trimmed by 2 bases and J by 5 bases, leaving 9 bases between them. This CDR3 spans 14 amino acids. The CDR3 region is CASSLGGSTGELFF. The DNA of the CDR3 is TGTGCCAGCAGTTTAGGGGGCTCAACCGGGGAGCTGTTTTTT.

This rearrangement joins TRBV3-1 (or the pseudogene TRBV3-2) to TRBJ2-7, with 9 bases identical to TRBD2. Trimming took 5 bases from V and 2 from J; bases not matched to a gene: 7. The CDR3 is made up of 15 amino acids. The germline V gene encodes CDR1 LGHDT and CDR2 YNNKEL (reference sequence). The CDR3, as DNA: TGTGCCAGCAGCAAGGGACTAGCTGAACCCTACGAGCAGTACTTC. It is translated as CASSKGLAEPYEQYF.

This clone appeared a few times. The rearrangement links TRBV6-2 or TRBV6-3 to TRBJ1-2, with TRBD1 matching over 8 bases. The CDR3 runs to 14 residues. The V gene's germline CDR1 is MNHEY and CDR2 SVGEGT. With 6 bases clipped from V and 2 bases from J, the junction kept 5 bases outside the gene matches. The CDR3 DNA reads TGTGCCAGCAGCCTACAGGGGGTAAACTATGGCTACACCTTC. Its translation is CASSLQGVNYGYTF.

The rearrangement joins TRBV11-2 to TRBJ2-5; D is possibly TRBD1 (6 bases). With 2 bases removed from V and 5 bases from J, the gap between germline ends came to 18 bases. This CDR3 comprises 16 residues. Germline V gene sequence: CDR1 SGHAT, CDR2 FQNNGV. The CDR3 reads CASSLPGPPQGETQYF. The DNA of the CDR3 is TGTGCCAGCAGCTTACCCGGGCCACCTCAGGGGGAGACCCAGTACTTC. The full variable domain, its missing parts supplied by reference TRBV11-2 and TRBJ2-5, is EAGVAQSPRYKIIEKRQSVAFWCNPISGHATLYWYQQILGQGPKLLIQFQNNGVVDDSQLPKDRFSAERLKGVDSTLKIQPAKLEDSAVYLCASSLPGPPQGETQYFGPGTRLLVL.

This chain links TRBV29-1 with TRBJ2-2; a possible D gene is TRBD2 (6 bases). Per germline, CDR1 SQVTM and CDR2 ANQGSEA. The CDR3 contains 14 residues. The V and J ends lost 2 bases and 5 bases respectively, with 12 bases between them. The CDR3 reads CSVESSELTGELFF. In nucleotides, the CDR3 is TGCAGCGTTGAATCTAGCGAATTGACCGGGGAGCTGTTTTTT.

V and J are TRBV5-1 and TRBJ1-5, with 7 bases identical to TRBD1. The CDR3 has 16 amino acids. CDR1 is SGHRS and CDR2 is YFSETQ in the germline V gene. The V gene end was trimmed by 1 base and the J gene end by 1 base; junction bases not matched to a gene: 5. Written as DNA, the CDR3 is TGCGCCAGCAGCTTGACAGGGGTAGGCAGCAATCAGCCCCAGCATTTT. Protein sequence: CASSLTGVGSNQPQHF.